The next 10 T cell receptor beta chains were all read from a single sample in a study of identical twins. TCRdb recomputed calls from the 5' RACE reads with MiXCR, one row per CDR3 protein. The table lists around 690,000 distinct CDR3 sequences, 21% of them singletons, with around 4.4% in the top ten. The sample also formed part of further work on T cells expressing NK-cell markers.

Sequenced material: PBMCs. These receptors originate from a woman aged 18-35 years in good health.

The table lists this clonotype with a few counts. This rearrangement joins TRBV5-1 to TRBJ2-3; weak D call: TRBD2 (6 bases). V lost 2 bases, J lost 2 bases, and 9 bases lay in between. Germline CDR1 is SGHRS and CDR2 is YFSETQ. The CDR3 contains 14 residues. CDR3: CASSLGTFTDTQYF. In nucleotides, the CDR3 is TGCGCCAGCAGCTTAGGGACTTTCACAGATACGCAGTATTTT.

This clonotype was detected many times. The DNA for the CDR3 is TGCAGTGCTAGACCTAGAATCTATGAGCAGTTCTTC. Amino acids: CSARPRIYEQFF. The chain carries TRBV20-1 and TRBJ2-1; D gene uncertain. CDR1 is DFQATT, CDR2 SNEGSKA, per germline (reference sequence). The CDR3 covers 12 residues. The germline V and J ends were trimmed by 2 bases and 8 bases, with 10 bases remaining between them.

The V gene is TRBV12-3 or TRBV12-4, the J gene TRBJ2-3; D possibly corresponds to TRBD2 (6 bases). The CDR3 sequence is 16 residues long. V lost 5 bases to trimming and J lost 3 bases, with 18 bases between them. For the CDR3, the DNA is TGTGCCAGCAGTGACATCTACGGGACTTCTACAGATACGCAGTATTTT. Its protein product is CASSDIYGTSTDTQYF.

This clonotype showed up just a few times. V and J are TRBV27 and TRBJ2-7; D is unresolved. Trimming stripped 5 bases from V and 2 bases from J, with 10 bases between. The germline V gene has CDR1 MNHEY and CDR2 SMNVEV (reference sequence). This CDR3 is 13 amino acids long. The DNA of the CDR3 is TGTGCCAGCAGTACTATGCGCACCTACGAGCAGTACTTC. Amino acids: CASSTMRTYEQYF.

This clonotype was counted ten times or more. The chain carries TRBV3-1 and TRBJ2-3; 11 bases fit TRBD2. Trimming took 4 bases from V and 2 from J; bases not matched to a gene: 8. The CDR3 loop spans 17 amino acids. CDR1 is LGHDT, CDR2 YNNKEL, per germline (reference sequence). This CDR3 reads CASSPYQTSGATDTQYF. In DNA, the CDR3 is TGTGCCAGCAGCCCCTACCAGACTAGCGGGGCCACAGATACGCAGTATTTT.

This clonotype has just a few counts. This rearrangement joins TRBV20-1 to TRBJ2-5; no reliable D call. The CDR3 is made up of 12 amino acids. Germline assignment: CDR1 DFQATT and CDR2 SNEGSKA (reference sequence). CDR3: CSAQRYQETQYF. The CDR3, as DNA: TGCAGCGCTCAGAGGTACCAAGAGACCCAGTACTTC.

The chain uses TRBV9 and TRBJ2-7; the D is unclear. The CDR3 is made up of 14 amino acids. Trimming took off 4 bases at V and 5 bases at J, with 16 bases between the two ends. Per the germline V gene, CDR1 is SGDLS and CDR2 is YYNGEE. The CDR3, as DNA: TGTGCCAGCAGCCTAGGGCTCGGCGAAAACGAGCAGTACTTC. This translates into CASSLGLGENEQYF.

CDR3 residues: CASSVRESPTDTQYF. CDR3 DNA sequence: TGTGCCAGCTCGGTCCGTGAGAGTCCCACAGATACGCAGTATTTT. The chain joins TRBV18 to TRBJ2-3; D call uncertain. Trimming shortened V by 6 bases and J by 2 bases, and 15 bases separated the two germline ends. The germline CDR1 and CDR2 sequences are KGHSH and LQKENI. The CDR3 has 15 residues.

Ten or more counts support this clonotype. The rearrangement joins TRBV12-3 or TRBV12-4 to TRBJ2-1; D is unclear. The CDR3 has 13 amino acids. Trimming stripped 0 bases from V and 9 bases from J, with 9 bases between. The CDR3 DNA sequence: TGTGCCAGCAGTTTAGCGCAGGCGTCTGAGCAGTTCTTC. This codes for CASSLAQASEQFF.

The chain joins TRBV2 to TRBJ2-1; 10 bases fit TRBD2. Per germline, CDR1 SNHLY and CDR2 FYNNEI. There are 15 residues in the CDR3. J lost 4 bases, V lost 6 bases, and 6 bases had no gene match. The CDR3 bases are TGTGCCAGCAGATCCGGACTAGCGGTATACAATGAGCAGTTCTTC. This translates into CASRSGLAVYNEQFF.